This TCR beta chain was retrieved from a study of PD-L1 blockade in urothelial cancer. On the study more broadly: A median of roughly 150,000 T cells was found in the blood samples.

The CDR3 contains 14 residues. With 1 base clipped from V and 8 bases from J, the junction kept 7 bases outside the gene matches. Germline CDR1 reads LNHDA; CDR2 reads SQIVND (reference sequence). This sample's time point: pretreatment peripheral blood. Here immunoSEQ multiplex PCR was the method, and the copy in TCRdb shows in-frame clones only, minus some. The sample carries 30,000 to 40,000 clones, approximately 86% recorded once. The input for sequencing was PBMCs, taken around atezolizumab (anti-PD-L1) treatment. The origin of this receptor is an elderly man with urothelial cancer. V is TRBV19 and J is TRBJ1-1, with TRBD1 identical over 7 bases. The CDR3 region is CASSIGQQGREAFF. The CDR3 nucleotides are TGTGCCAGTAGTATAGGCCAACAGGGGAGGGAAGCTTTCTTT.